This T cell receptor (beta chain) was sequenced in a study of T-cell reconstitution after alpha-beta-depleted transplantation in children. This clonotype was found many times. What it recognizes is unknown. Looked up from germline, CDR1 is SGHRS and CDR2 is YFSETQ. Trimming left V 0 bases short and J 2 bases short, with 12 bases between. This CDR3 is 15 amino acids long. The TCRbeta library incorporated unique molecular identifiers. Via MiXCR, TCRdb re-called the PCR reads, giving one row per CDR3 protein. The sample carries fewer than 350,000 distinct CDR3 sequences, over 9% recorded once. General study points: Surviving recipient T cells and thymic progenitors accounted for the high day-60 TCRbeta diversity observed in some patients. Roughly two months post-transplant, alpha-beta T cells reportedly originated from several hundred graft clones that had expanded. At the one-year point after transplant, T-cell counts and TCRbeta diversity were found to come mostly from T cells that had been newly produced.

This clonotype originated in a boy under two years old with acute myeloid leukemia, due to receive a stem cell transplant. Here the sequenced sample was PBMCs, taken before TCRalphabeta/CD19-depleted stem cell transplant. The chain is built from TRBV5-1 and TRBJ2-7, with a possible D match to TRBD2 (5 bases). In DNA form, the CDR3 reads TGCGCCAGCAGCTTGGAGCCCGGGATAACCTACGAGCAGTACTTC. Translation: CASSLEPGITYEQYF.